A selection of T cell receptor beta chains follows, all from one sample in a study of blood T cell repertoires in COVID-19. Sequencing was performed with immunoSEQ multiplex PCR; in TCRdb, only in-frame clones are kept and a portion is missing. The repertoire has roughly 250,000 clones, roughly 84% of them found once; the top ten carry roughly 0.94%. The material sequenced was peripheral blood. The receptors here all came from a human donor with COVID-19, enrolled during active disease. The donor label of this sample is uncertain. CDR3s include the opening cysteine and the closing phenylalanine or tryptophan. The D gene is left open where the match is weak. Some rows have no size entry. The others give once, few or many, or a class for an expanded clone.

clone size	V gene	CDR3 length	D gene	J gene	CDR3 protein	CDR3 DNA
NA	TRBV5-1	15	NA	TRBJ2-2	CASSLDGDYTGELFF	TGCGCCAGCAGTTTGGACGGAGACTACACCGGGGAGCTGTTTTTT
NA	TRBV30	12	NA	TRBJ1-1	CAWKGLIDEAFF	TGTGCCTGGAAGGGACTTATCGACGAAGCTTTCTTT
NA	TRBV7-9	15	TRBD1	TRBJ1-1	CASSTSDRVTTEAFF	TGTGCCAGCAGCACGTCGGACAGGGTGACCACTGAAGCTTTCTTT
NA	TRBV28	15	NA	TRBJ2-3	CASTPAGLSTDTQYF	TGTGCCAGCACCCCAGCGGGCCTTAGCACAGATACGCAGTATTTT
NA	TRBV11-1	13	NA	TRBJ1-1	CASSPRGGTEAFF	TGTGCCAGCAGCCCTCGGGGGGGGACTGAAGCTTTCTTT
NA	TRBV7-9	15	TRBD2	TRBJ2-1	CASSEGTSGYNEQFF	TGTGCCAGCAGTGAGGGGACTAGCGGGTACAATGAGCAGTTCTTC
NA	TRBV21-1	17	NA	TRBJ1-2	CASSKRAPRVGAPGYTF	TGTGCCAGCAGCAAAAGGGCTCCGAGGGTCGGAGCGCCCGGCTACACCTTC
NA	TRBV5-1	14	NA	TRBJ1-2	CASSFVGVREGYTF	TGCGCCAGCAGCTTCGTCGGAGTCAGAGAGGGCTACACCTTC
once	TRBV19	16	TRBD2	TRBJ2-3	CASSVSGSPITDTQYF	TGTGCCAGTAGTGTAAGCGGGAGTCCGATCACAGATACGCAGTATTTT
NA	TRBV19	13	TRBD1	TRBJ1-2	CASSRDREYGYTF	TGTGCCAGTAGTAGGGACAGGGAGTATGGCTACACCTTC
NA	TRBV3-1/TRBV3-2	16	TRBD1	TRBJ1-4	CASSKGQGVPNEKLFF	TGTGCCAGCAGCAAGGGACAGGGGGTTCCCAATGAAAAACTGTTTTTT
once	TRBV9	15	TRBD1	TRBJ1-1	CASSSRTGMNTEAFF	TGTGCCAGCAGCTCTCGGACAGGGATGAACACTGAAGCTTTCTTT
NA	TRBV12-5	17	NA	TRBJ2-1	CASGLVFYPGTYNEQFF	TGTGCTAGTGGTTTGGTGTTTTACCCCGGGACCTACAATGAGCAGTTCTTC
NA	TRBV28	14	NA	TRBJ2-1	CASIEGAAYNEQFF	TGTGCCAGCATCGAGGGAGCGGCCTACAATGAGCAGTTCTTC
NA	TRBV10-1	14	TRBD1	TRBJ2-2	CASSEGQGTGELFF	TGCGCCAGCAGTGAGGGACAGGGAACCGGGGAGCTGTTTTTT
NA	TRBV5-6	15	NA	TRBJ1-2	CASSLGGPGFYGYTF	TGTGCCAGCAGCTTGGGCGGCCCGGGTTTTTATGGCTACACCTTC
NA	TRBV5-1	15	TRBD1	TRBJ1-3	CASSLPGTAGNTIYF	TGCGCCAGCAGCTTACCAGGGACAGCTGGAAACACCATATATTTT
NA	TRBV20-1	11	TRBD1	TRBJ1-4	CSARLGDREFF	TGCAGTGCTAGACTTGGGGACAGGGAGTTTTTT
NA	TRBV4-3	15	TRBD1	TRBJ1-2	CASSQGDSRVYGYTF	TGCGCCAGCAGCCAAGGGGACAGTCGGGTCTATGGCTACACCTTC
NA	TRBV7-9	16	NA	TRBJ2-1	CASSPSLAGPYNEQFF	TGTGCCAGCAGCCCGTCCCTCGCGGGACCCTACAATGAGCAGTTCTTC
NA	TRBV28	15	TRBD1	TRBJ1-1	CASRGRTGLNTEAFF	TGTGCCAGCAGGGGGAGGACAGGGCTGAACACTGAAGCTTTCTTT
NA	TRBV29-1	15	TRBD2	TRBJ2-3	CSVDSAGEGTDTQYF	TGCAGCGTCGATTCGGCGGGGGAAGGAACAGATACGCAGTATTTT
NA	TRBV6-4	13	TRBD1	TRBJ2-4	CASSGQGINIQYF	TGTGCCAGCAGCGGACAGGGCATAAACATTCAGTACTTC
NA	TRBV3-1/TRBV3-2	17	TRBD2	TRBJ2-1	CASSQDWSGGPRNEQFF	TGTGCCAGCAGCCAAGATTGGTCGGGAGGGCCCCGCAATGAGCAGTTCTTC
NA	TRBV7-8	14	TRBD1	TRBJ2-7	CASSSDRVSAEQYF	TGTGCCAGCAGCTCGGACAGGGTGTCCGCCGAGCAGTACTTC
NA	TRBV30	14	NA	TRBJ1-2	CAWRSAGFNYGYTF	TGTGCCTGGAGATCCGCAGGTTTTAACTATGGCTACACCTTC
NA	TRBV3-1/TRBV3-2	15	NA	TRBJ1-6	CASSPQGGGNSPLHF	TGTGCCAGCAGCCCCCAAGGGGGGGGAAATTCACCCCTCCACTTT
once	TRBV28	14	NA	TRBJ1-3	CASSGQRSGNTIYF	TGTGCCAGCAGTGGACAACGCTCTGGAAACACCATATATTTT
NA	TRBV5-4	13	NA	TRBJ2-5	CASSRGIQETQYF	TGTGCCAGCAGCCGGGGGATCCAAGAGACCCAGTACTTC
NA	TRBV11-3	14	TRBD1	TRBJ2-5	CASSLTGGAETQYF	TGTGCCAGCAGCTTAACAGGGGGCGCGGAGACCCAGTACTTC
NA	TRBV7-8	23	NA	TRBJ2-6	CASSHTPYSAGEGGFSGANVLTF	TGTGCCAGCAGCCATACCCCCTACTCCGCGGGGGAAGGGGGATTCTCTGGGGCCAACGTCCTGACTTTC
NA	TRBV9	14	NA	TRBJ2-7	CASSVAQGFYEQYF	TGTGCCAGCAGCGTAGCCCAGGGATTCTACGAGCAGTACTTC